These 26 T cell receptor beta chains were all obtained from the same sample, sequenced in a study of T cells in Graves' hyperthyroidism and ophthalmopathy. TCR beta CDR3 region amplification was performed from RNA transcripts. With the HTBI primer set, the TCR CDR3 went through a first round of RT-PCR. A single record per CDR3 protein comes from TCRdb applying MiXCR to the multiplex PCR reads. The sample carries roughly 250,000 distinct CDR3 sequences, about 20% recorded once. Sequenced: blood. These receptors were taken from a young man with Graves' ophthalmopathy.

This clonotype was counted ten times or more. The DNA of the CDR3 is TGTGCCAGCAGCTTAGGGTCCTCGGGAGCCAAAAACATTCAGTACTTC. This sequence encodes CASSLGSSGAKNIQYF. This chain uses TRBV11-2 with TRBJ2-4; no definite D call. The ends were cut back, 1 base at V and 0 bases at J, with 10 bases in the middle. Germline V lookup: CDR1 SGHAT, CDR2 FQNNGV. The CDR3 contains 16 residues.

The chain links TRBV5-1 to TRBJ2-7; no reliable D call. V was clipped by 4 bases and J by 1 base, with 12 bases between them. Per the germline V gene, CDR1 is SGHRS and CDR2 is YFSETQ. The CDR3 is 14 amino acids. The DNA of the CDR3 is TGCGCCAGCAGCCCGTTCCCTGGATCCTACGAGCAGTACTTC. It codes for CASSPFPGSYEQYF.

This clonotype was counted only a few times. V is TRBV11-2 and J is TRBJ1-6, with 7 bases identical to TRBD1. The germline CDR1 and CDR2 sequences are SGHAT and FQNNGV. The CDR3 consists of 15 residues. Trimming took 4 bases from V and 4 from J; bases not matched to a gene: 4. The CDR3: CASSSLGQYNSPLHF. DNA for the CDR3: TGTGCCAGCAGCTCCCTGGGACAGTATAATTCACCCCTCCACTTT. The variable domain in full, with the rest retrieved from reference TRBV11-2 and TRBJ1-6, is EAGVAQSPRYKIIEKRQSVAFWCNPISGHATLYWYQQILGQGPKLLIQFQNNGVVDDSQLPKDRFSAERLKGVDSTLKIQPAKLEDSAVYLCASSSLGQYNSPLHFGNGTRLTVT.

This clonotype was observed at least ten times. The chain recombines TRBV6-1 with TRBJ2-5, with 11 positions matching TRBD2. The ends lost 7 bases at V and 2 bases at J; junction bases unmatched: 9. This CDR3 region has 16 residues. Germline loops: CDR1 MNHNS, CDR2 SASEGT. This chain's CDR3 is CASTTGTSGLQETQYF. CDR3 DNA sequence: TGTGCCAGCACCACAGGGACTAGCGGACTACAAGAGACCCAGTACTTC.

The chain carries TRBV5-6 and TRBJ2-5; D is ambiguous. The CDR3 contains 16 residues. V gave up 0 bases and J gave up 1 base, with 13 bases separating them. In germline, CDR1 is SGHDT, CDR2 YYEEEE. CDR3 sequence: CASSLGYRRSQETQYF. The CDR3 DNA reads as TGTGCCAGCAGCTTGGGTTATAGGCGCTCCCAAGAGACCCAGTACTTC.

This clonotype has just a few counts. The chain uses TRBV20-1 and TRBJ2-7, with a possible D match to TRBD1 (5 bases). The CDR3 covers 13 residues. Germline CDR1 DFQATT, CDR2 SNEGSKA (reference sequence). V was pared by 6 bases and J by 1 base, with 13 bases between. The CDR3 loop reads CSASTDPSYEQYF. The CDR3 DNA sequence: TGCAGTGCCTCGACAGACCCATCCTACGAGCAGTACTTC.

The chain uses TRBV5-6 and TRBJ2-1, with 11 bases lining up with TRBD2. Per the germline V gene, CDR1 is SGHDT and CDR2 is YYEEEE. The V segment lost 4 bases and the J segment 4 bases; nucleotides outside the gene matches: 7. This CDR3 has 16 amino acids. CDR3 DNA sequence: TGTGCCAGCAGCGAGGGACTAGCGGCGATTTACAATGAGCAGTTCTTC. Its translation: CASSEGLAAIYNEQFF.

This chain uses TRBV6-1 with TRBJ2-1; D gene uncertain. From germline, CDR1 is MNHNS and CDR2 SASEGT. The CDR3 covers 11 residues. V was cut by 2 bases and J by 9 bases, with 5 bases left in between. DNA for the CDR3: TGTGCCAGCAGTGAACCCACTGAGCAGTTCTTC. This encodes CASSEPTEQFF.

Comment on this clonotype: One base away lies a much larger clone, so this may be a sequencing read error. The chain couples TRBV3-1 to TRBJ2-1; D might be TRBD1 or TRBD2, each matching 6 bases. This CDR3 spans 17 amino acids. Germline V gene sequence: CDR1 LGHDT, CDR2 YNNKEL (reference sequence). CDR3 DNA: TGTGCCAGCAGCCAAGAAGTTAGGACTATGGGGGCCAATGGGCAGTTCTTC. Residues: CASSQEVRTMGANGQFF.

This clonotype has just a few counts. The chain carries TRBV11-3 and TRBJ2-5, with 8 bases lining up with TRBD1. V lost 5 bases, J lost 4 bases, and 9 bases stayed unmatched. The CDR3 runs 15 residues. The V gene's germline CDR1 is SGHNT and CDR2 YENEEA. The CDR3 DNA follows: TGTGCCAGCAGCAAATCGACAGGGGCTATAGAGACCCAGTACTTC. It translates to CASSKSTGAIETQYF.

This clonotype was recorded many times. DNA for the CDR3: TGCAGTGCTAGAGTACTAGCGGGAAGCTCCTACGAGCAGTACTTC. It yields the protein CSARVLAGSSYEQYF. The chain joins TRBV20-1 to TRBJ2-7, with 10 bases fitting TRBD2. With V trimmed by 1 base and J by 0 bases, 3 bases remained unmatched. In germline, CDR1 is DFQATT, CDR2 SNEGSKA (reference sequence). CDR3 length: 15 residues.

This clonotype occurred many times. The rearrangement joins TRBV6-1 to TRBJ2-7; TRBD2 is a possible D gene (5 bases). The V and J ends lost 5 bases and 3 bases respectively, with 17 bases between them. The CDR3 contains 15 residues. Germline CDR1 reads MNHNS; CDR2 reads SASEGT. CDR3 sequence: CASSYRPGSFYEQYF. CDR3 DNA sequence: TGTGCCAGCAGTTATCGTCCGGGAAGCTTCTACGAGCAGTACTTC.

This clonotype has more than one count but fewer than ten. The chain carries TRBV27 and TRBJ1-1; TRBD1 matches at 7 bases. This CDR3 has 14 amino acids. Germline V CDR1 and CDR2: MNHEY, SMNVEV (reference sequence). V dropped 4 bases and J dropped 4; count of bases not matched to a gene: 6. The CDR3, as DNA: TGTGCCAGCAGTTACACAAGGGGGCCCACTGAAGCTTTCTTT. Translating it yields CASSYTRGPTEAFF.

This clonotype occurred many times. The genes are TRBV12-5 and TRBJ2-1, with 7 bases that match TRBD2. This CDR3 comprises 16 residues. Germline V gives CDR1 LGHNT, CDR2 FRNRAP. Trimming took 1 base from V and 0 from J; bases not matched to a gene: 3. This chain's CDR3 is CASGLAASGSYNEQFF. The CDR3 coding sequence is TGTGCTAGTGGTTTGGCCGCTAGCGGCTCCTACAATGAGCAGTTCTTC.

This clonotype was seen many times. The chain links TRBV2 to TRBJ2-7; no firm D call. This CDR3 contains 12 residues. Trimming took off 8 bases at V and 0 bases at J, with 8 bases between the two ends. CDR1 and CDR2 (germline): SNHLY, FYNNEI. CDR3 sequence: CASGTVSYEQYF. DNA for the CDR3: TGTGCCAGCGGCACCGTCTCCTACGAGCAGTACTTC. The variable domain in full, completed from reference TRBV2 and TRBJ2-7, reads EPEVTQTPSHQVTQMGQEVILRCVPISNHLYFYWYRQILGQKVEFLVSFYNNEISEKSEIFDDQFSVERPDGSNFTLKIRSTKLEDSAMYFCASGTVSYEQYFGPGTRLTVT.

This clonotype was seen only a few times. V is TRBV5-1 and J is TRBJ2-6; D not certain. Germline CDR1 and CDR2: SGHRS and YFSETQ. V gave up 0 bases and J gave up 1 base, with 5 bases separating them. The CDR3 length is 15 residues. CDR3 sequence: CASSLDKSGANVLTF. CDR3 nucleotide sequence: TGCGCCAGCAGCTTGGACAAGTCTGGGGCCAACGTCCTGACTTTC.

This clonotype was counted many times. The chain recombines TRBV11-2 with TRBJ1-1; D not resolved. Germline V gene lookup returns CDR1 SGHAT and CDR2 FQNNGV. V lost 5 bases to trimming and J lost 1 base, with 11 bases between them. The CDR3 spans 14 residues. CDR3 sequence (DNA): TGTGCCAGCAGCCCCGTGTTCAGGAACACTGAAGCTTTCTTT. Its protein is CASSPVFRNTEAFF.

This chain connects TRBV6-1 to TRBJ2-7; D could derive from TRBD1 or TRBD2 (6 bases each). The V end lost 8 bases, the J end lost 0 bases, and 23 bases lay between the germline ends. The CDR3 sequence is 17 residues long. Germline V lookup: CDR1 MNHNS, CDR2 SASEGT. The CDR3 nucleotides read TGTGCCAGCTCATACCTCGGAGGGGCAGGGGCCTCCTACGAGCAGTACTTC. Translation gives CASSYLGGAGASYEQYF.

This chain links TRBV27 with TRBJ1-5; D call uncertain. The ends were cut back, 5 bases at V and 2 bases at J, with 10 bases in the middle. The CDR3 runs to 14 residues. From germline, CDR1 is MNHEY and CDR2 SMNVEV (reference sequence). The DNA for the CDR3 is TGTGCCAGCAGTGTAAAGGGAGGCAATCAGCCCCAGCATTTT. Its translation is CASSVKGGNQPQHF.

A remark on this clonotype: Germline and junction disagree at one end, which may indicate a read error. V gene TRBV7-9 combines with J gene TRBJ2-7; no firm D call. The length of the CDR3 is 11 residues. Looked up from germline, CDR1 is SEHNR and CDR2 is FQNEAQ (reference sequence). CDR3: CASSLSFEQYF. Written as DNA, the CDR3 is TGTGCCAGCAGCTTATCCTTCGAGCAGTACTTC.

This chain uses TRBV18 with TRBJ1-1; D is possibly TRBD1 (5 bases). Germline V CDR1 and CDR2: KGHSH, LQKENI. CDR3 length: 13 amino acids. V dropped 0 bases and J dropped 6 bases, with 8 bases sitting between them. In nucleotides, the CDR3 is TGTGCCAGCTCACCACCGACAGCCGCTGAAGCTTTCTTT. Residues: CASSPPTAAEAFF.

This clonotype was seen only a few times. This sequence joins TRBV4-1 and TRBJ2-1; D remains ambiguous. Looked up from germline, CDR1 is MGHRA and CDR2 is YSYEKL. The V end lost 2 bases, the J end lost 7 bases, and 9 bases lay between the germline ends. This CDR3 contains 13 residues. Here the CDR3 reads CASSQRIRNEQFF. CDR3 in DNA: TGCGCCAGCAGCCAACGTATAAGGAATGAGCAGTTCTTC.

V and J are TRBV30 and TRBJ1-4; D remains unclear. The germline V and J ends were trimmed by 1 base and 0 bases, with 6 bases remaining between them. The germline gives CDR1 GTSNPN, CDR2 SVGIG (reference sequence). CDR3 length: 14 amino acids. The CDR3 region has the DNA TGTGCCTGGAGTGGTCAGCCAACTAATGAAAAACTGTTTTTT. This codes for CAWSGQPTNEKLFF.

This clonotype came up a few times. V gene TRBV18 combines with J gene TRBJ1-1; no firm D call. Germline-derived CDR1 and CDR2 are KGHSH and LQKENI. The CDR3 runs 15 residues. Deletions cut 3 bases from V and 0 bases from J, with 11 bases between. The CDR3 region is CASSPRGTVNTEAFF. The CDR3 DNA follows: TGTGCCAGCTCACCTCGGGGTACGGTGAACACTGAAGCTTTCTTT.

The chain joins TRBV2 to TRBJ1-4; D is perhaps TRBD1 (5 bases). Between the trimmed V and J ends, which lost 6 bases and 4 bases, there was a span of 15 bases. The CDR3 covers 15 residues. In germline, CDR1 is SNHLY, CDR2 FYNNEI. The CDR3 here is CASSRQGTVNEKLFF. The CDR3 nucleotides read TGTGCCAGCAGCCGCCAAGGGACGGTTAATGAAAAACTGTTTTTT.

This clonotype was detected only a few times. This chain connects TRBV28 to TRBJ2-7, with TRBD1 identical over 9 bases. Trimming cost V 10 bases and J 3 bases; bases outside gene matches: 4. The germline gives CDR1 MDHEN, CDR2 SYDVKM. The CDR3 length is 12 residues. The CDR3 loop reads CATQTGGYEQYF. Here the CDR3 DNA reads TGTGCCACCCAGACAGGGGGCTACGAGCAGTACTTC.